The 27 T cell receptor beta chains in this list originate from one sample, sequenced in a study of Graves' ophthalmopathy and Graves' hyperthyroidism. The TCR beta CDR3 regions underwent amplification from RNA transcripts. An opening RT-PCR round employed HTBI primers and preceded a second-round multiplex PCR. TCRdb passed the multiplex PCR reads through MiXCR, listing each CDR3 protein once. Seen here are 170,000 or so distinct CDR3 sequences, less than 45% observed once, and the top ten hold roughly 5.2%. The sample comprised peripheral blood. The receptors come from a woman aged 40 to 50 with Graves' ophthalmopathy.

At least ten counts were recorded for this clonotype. The chain links TRBV2 to TRBJ2-5; 7 bases are shared with TRBD2. Trimming took 8 bases from V and 4 from J; bases not matched to a gene: 4. CDR3 length equals 12 residues. CDR1 is SNHLY, CDR2 FYNNEI, per germline. CDR3 sequence (DNA): TGTGCCAGCGGACTAGTTGGAGAGACCCAGTACTTC. Translated: CASGLVGETQYF.

The rearrangement uses TRBV4-1 and TRBJ2-5, with a tentative D call TRBD1 (5 bases). Trimming stripped 1 base from V and 2 bases from J, with 11 bases between. This CDR3 region has 15 residues. In germline, CDR1 is MGHRA, CDR2 YSYEKL. The DNA of the CDR3 is TGCGCCAGCAGCCAAGCGTGGGCAGGGCAAGAGACCCAGTACTTC. Encoded protein: CASSQAWAGQETQYF.

Ten or more counts support this clonotype. This chain uses TRBV27 with TRBJ1-6, with D hard to call. CDR1 and CDR2 from the germline V gene are MNHEY and SMNVEV (reference sequence). V lost 3 bases and J 4 bases, leaving 10 bases between the germline ends. The CDR3 has 15 amino acids. CDR3 coding DNA: TGTGCCAGCAGTTTCCGAGACAAGTATAATTCACCCCTCCACTTT. Translation gives CASSFRDKYNSPLHF.

This clonotype showed up many times. The chain recombines TRBV7-9 with TRBJ2-7; D is unresolved. This CDR3 spans 13 amino acids. Germline CDR1 reads SEHNR; CDR2 reads FQNEAQ (reference sequence). V was pared by 4 bases and J by 3 bases, with 10 bases between. The CDR3 spells CASSSRPSYEQYF. The DNA for the CDR3 is TGTGCCAGCAGCTCCCGCCCTAGCTACGAGCAGTACTTC.

At least ten counts were recorded for this clonotype. The chain has TRBV6-5 and TRBJ2-7; maybe TRBD1 (6 bases). The V end lost 7 bases, the J end lost 0 bases, and 13 bases lay between the germline ends. CDR1 and CDR2 (germline): MNHEY, SVGAGI. The CDR3 is 14 residues long. CDR3 sequence reads: CASNTGTPSYEQYF. In DNA, the CDR3 is TGTGCCAGCAATACCGGGACACCCTCCTACGAGCAGTACTTC.

The rearrangement links TRBV6-2 or TRBV6-3 to TRBJ1-1; D possibly corresponds to TRBD1 (6 bases). The CDR3 consists of 13 residues. Trimming stripped 6 bases from V and 6 bases from J, with 14 bases between. Per germline, CDR1 MNHEY and CDR2 SVGEGT. CDR3 protein: CASRNRDFAEAFF. The DNA of the CDR3 is TGTGCCAGCAGAAACAGGGATTTCGCTGAAGCTTTCTTT.

This clonotype was counted a few times. This chain connects TRBV30 to TRBJ1-5, with D uncertain. Germline lookup yields CDR1 GTSNPN and CDR2 SVGIG (reference sequence). Deletions cut 1 base from V and 6 bases from J, with 10 bases between. CDR3 length equals 13 residues. The CDR3 loop is CAWSARALQPQHF. In nucleotides, the CDR3 is TGTGCCTGGAGTGCACGGGCTCTTCAGCCCCAGCATTTT.

This clonotype was counted at least ten times. The rearrangement links TRBV7-2 to TRBJ1-6; 7 bases agree with TRBD1. With V trimmed by 5 bases and J by 6 bases, 4 bases remained unmatched. The CDR3 contains 14 residues. Germline V gene data show CDR1 as SGHTA and CDR2 as FQGNSA. The DNA of the CDR3 is TGTGCCAGCAGCCCGGGACAGACTAATTCACCCCTCCACTTT. Translated: CASSPGQTNSPLHF.

This clonotype was detected ten times or more. The chain has TRBV10-3 and TRBJ2-7; D remains ambiguous. V lost 4 bases and J lost 8, with 15 bases in between. CDR3 length equals 13 residues. Germline lookup yields CDR1 ENHRY and CDR2 SYGVKD. Here the CDR3 reads CAISVSAPEKQYF. Written as DNA, the CDR3 is TGTGCCATCAGTGTAAGCGCCCCCGAAAAGCAGTACTTC.

The CDR3 DNA follows: TGTGCCAGCAGTGAACTAACCGGGGACAGGAAAGAGGCTTTCTTT. Its translation is CASSELTGDRKEAFF. The chain has TRBV2 and TRBJ1-1; TRBD1 agrees at 8 bases. The CDR3 consists of 15 residues. The germline CDR1 and CDR2 sequences are SNHLY and FYNNEI. The trim removed 2 bases at V and 11 bases at J, leaving 13 bases unmatched.

This clonotype has at least ten counts. V and J are TRBV20-1 and TRBJ2-7; D remains ambiguous. Germline CDR1 is DFQATT and CDR2 is SNEGSKA (reference sequence). Trimming stripped 6 bases from V and 1 base from J, with 7 bases between. The CDR3 is made up of 11 amino acids. In DNA, the CDR3 is TGCAGTGCAAGCGTGTCCTACGAGCAGTACTTC. This translates into CSASVSYEQYF.

The rearrangement uses TRBV6-2 or TRBV6-3 and TRBJ2-5, with D perhaps being TRBD1 or TRBD2 (6 bases each). The CDR3 covers 14 residues. Germline CDR1 and CDR2: MNHEY and SVGEGT. The CDR3 is CASGPMGGRETQYF. The CDR3 DNA reads as TGTGCAAGCGGGCCCATGGGGGGCCGAGAGACCCAGTACTTC.

The rearrangement uses TRBV12-3 or TRBV12-4 and TRBJ2-7; 13 bases fit TRBD2. V lost 3 bases to trimming and J lost 4 bases; unmatched junction nucleotides: 9. The CDR3 contains 17 residues. The CDR3 reads CASSLRGLAGQGYEQYF. CDR3 sequence (DNA): TGTGCCAGCAGTTTGAGGGGACTAGCGGGACAAGGGTACGAGCAGTACTTC.

The chain joins TRBV7-2 to TRBJ1-2; TRBD1 is a possible D gene (6 bases). V lost 5 bases, J lost 1 base, and 11 bases lay in between. CDR3 length: 14 residues. CDR1 and CDR2 (germline): SGHTA, FQGNSA. The chain's CDR3 is CASSTGTDNYGYTF. CDR3 DNA sequence: TGTGCCAGCAGCACAGGGACGGATAACTATGGCTACACCTTC.

This clonotype was counted many times. The chain couples TRBV5-5 to TRBJ1-3; D remains ambiguous. Trimming cost V 0 bases and J 1 base, with 5 bases left between them. The CDR3 runs 14 residues. Germline CDR1 reads SGHKS; CDR2 reads YYEKEE (reference sequence). The CDR3 protein is CASSLEGSGNTIYF. CDR3 coding DNA: TGTGCCAGCAGCTTGGAAGGGTCTGGAAACACCATATATTTT.

This clonotype was counted many times. The genes are TRBV10-1 and TRBJ2-5, with TRBD2 identical over 7 bases. CDR1 is WNHNN, CDR2 SYGVQD, per germline (reference sequence). The CDR3 sequence is 13 residues long. The V segment lost 0 bases and the J segment 9 bases; nucleotides outside the gene matches: 4. This CDR3 is CASSESWGGAQYF. Written as DNA, the CDR3 is TGCGCCAGCAGTGAGTCGTGGGGGGGGGCCCAGTACTTC.

This clonotype occurred many times. The J gene is TRBJ1-5, the V gene TRBV12-3 or TRBV12-4; maybe TRBD1 (5 bases). Trimming stripped 5 bases from V and 7 bases from J, with 18 bases between. The CDR3 extends over 15 amino acids. The CDR3 spells CASSPGRGAGQPQHF. The CDR3 DNA is TGTGCCAGCAGTCCGGGACGTGGGGCGGGGCAGCCCCAGCATTTT.

This clonotype was counted a few times. The chain uses TRBV6-2 or TRBV6-3 and TRBJ1-5; D gene unclear. The CDR3 totals 18 residues. Germline V gene data show CDR1 as MNHEY and CDR2 as SVGEGT. The V gene lost 0 bases and the J gene lost 1 base, with 16 bases spanning the gap. DNA of the CDR3: TGTGCCAGCAGTTACTCCCGGTCCGGACGAGGGAGCAATCAGCCCCAGCATTTT. This encodes CASSYSRSGRGSNQPQHF.

The chain uses TRBV6-2 or TRBV6-3 and TRBJ2-2, with D possibly TRBD1 on 5 matching bases. The CDR3 totals 13 residues. V dropped 5 bases and J dropped 3 bases, with 7 bases sitting between them. The germline V gene has CDR1 MNHEY and CDR2 SVGEGT. The CDR3 sequence is CASSRQYTGELFF. CDR3 DNA sequence: TGTGCCAGCAGTCGACAGTACACCGGGGAGCTGTTTTTT.

This clonotype was seen many times. The rearrangement joins TRBV27 to TRBJ1-1; D not certain. V gave up 1 base and J gave up 3 bases, with 6 bases separating them. CDR1 MNHEY and CDR2 SMNVEV come from the germline V gene (reference sequence). This CDR3 has 13 residues. CDR3: CASSLYLDTEAFF. DNA of the CDR3: TGTGCCAGCAGTTTATACTTAGACACTGAAGCTTTCTTT.

This clonotype appeared many times. The V call is TRBV28, the J call TRBJ1-1; the match to TRBD1 covers 11 bases. This CDR3 has 15 amino acids. Germline CDR1 reads MDHEN; CDR2 reads SYDVKM. V was clipped by 3 bases and J by 5 bases; unmatched bases: 5. The CDR3 bases are TGTGCCAGCAGTTTTGGGGGACAGGGGGATACTGAAGCTTTCTTT. It is translated as CASSFGGQGDTEAFF.

In this sample, this clonotype turned up many times. The V call is TRBV29-1, the J call TRBJ2-7; TRBD1 is a possible D gene (8 bases). The V end was cut by 6 bases, the J end by 7 bases, with 19 bases between. This CDR3 is 13 amino acids long. Per germline, CDR1 SQVTM and CDR2 ANQGSEA. CDR3 protein: CSVAGQGGREQYF. The CDR3 DNA sequence: TGCAGCGTAGCCGGACAGGGAGGGCGAGAGCAGTACTTC.

This clonotype was counted at least ten times. In DNA form, the CDR3 reads TGTGCCAGCAGCTCTGGACAGATTACCGGGGAGCTGTTTTTT. Its protein product is CASSSGQITGELFF. The chain uses TRBV7-3 and TRBJ2-2; maybe TRBD1 (6 bases). CDR1 is SGHTA, CDR2 FQGTGA, per germline. The V end lost 4 bases, the J end lost 5 bases, and 11 bases lay between the germline ends. The CDR3 totals 14 residues.

The V call is TRBV30, the J call TRBJ2-5; D might be TRBD1 (6 bases). V shed 2 bases and J shed 5 bases, with 15 bases lying between them. CDR3 size: 14 residues. Germline CDR1 GTSNPN, CDR2 SVGIG (reference sequence). The CDR3 DNA reads TGTGCCTGGAGTTGGGACACCACGATTGAGACCCAGTACTTC. Translated, it gives CAWSWDTTIETQYF.

The sample holds many counts of this clonotype. The chain recombines TRBV6-5 with TRBJ1-3; D uncertain. The length of the CDR3 is 11 residues. Germline assignment: CDR1 MNHEY and CDR2 SVGAGI. In DNA form, the CDR3 reads TGTGGCTCGCAAGCGGCCCGGACCATATATTTT. Residues: CGSQAARTIYF.

The V gene is TRBV11-2, the J gene TRBJ2-4; D is uncertain. CDR3 length equals 16 residues. Germline-derived CDR1 and CDR2 are SGHAT and FQNNGV. The V and J ends lost 5 bases and 0 bases respectively, with 14 bases between them. This CDR3 reads CASSGMGSLAKNIQYF. The CDR3 coding sequence is TGTGCCAGCAGCGGGATGGGTAGTCTAGCCAAAAACATTCAGTACTTC.

This clonotype was observed a single time. The chain is built from TRBV6-5 and TRBJ2-7; D is undetermined. V lost 2 bases and J lost 12, with 14 bases in between. Germline CDR1 and CDR2: MNHEY and SVGAGI. CDR3 length: 12 residues. The CDR3 loop reads CASSYVRQARYF. CDR3 nucleotides: TGTGCCAGCAGTTACGTTCGGCAGGCTCGGTACTTC.